The 11 T cell receptor beta chains given below trace back to one sample, sequenced in a study of early T cells in non-severe SARS-CoV-2 infection. TCRdb re-called the 5' RACE reads through MiXCR, storing one row per CDR3 protein. The table records some 70,000 distinct CDR3 sequences, 9% to 15% of them present only once. The sequenced sample consisted of whole blood. These receptors all come from an adult who was a healthcare worker with PCR-confirmed SARS-CoV-2 infection or an uninfected control (not recorded which).

The rearrangement joins TRBV20-1 to TRBJ1-4; a possible D gene is TRBD1 (5 bases). The germline V and J ends were trimmed by 5 bases and 3 bases, with 16 bases remaining between them. The CDR3 extends over 15 amino acids. Germline V gene data show CDR1 as DFQATT and CDR2 as SNEGSKA (reference sequence). The chain's CDR3 is CSAPFQGASNEKLFF. In DNA form, the CDR3 reads TGCAGTGCTCCCTTCCAGGGAGCGTCTAATGAAAAACTGTTTTTT.

The sample holds many counts of this clonotype. This chain uses TRBV20-1 with TRBJ2-2, with D perhaps TRBD1 (5 bases). Trimming took 2 bases from V and 5 from J, leaving 12 bases between them. CDR1 and CDR2 from the germline V gene are DFQATT and SNEGSKA (reference sequence). The CDR3 is 14 residues long. This CDR3 reads CSARRGSITGELFF. The CDR3 DNA reads as TGCAGTGCTAGAAGGGGTAGCATTACCGGGGAGCTGTTTTTT.

This clonotype was counted a few times. The V and J genes are TRBV25-1 and TRBJ2-2; maybe TRBD2 (5 bases). Germline loops: CDR1 MGHDK, CDR2 SYGVNS. The V gene lost 4 bases and the J gene lost 7 bases, with 7 bases spanning the gap. This CDR3 is 12 amino acids long. The CDR3 is CASSARDGELFF. CDR3 DNA: TGTGCCAGCAGTGCCCGGGACGGGGAGCTGTTTTTT.

This clonotype was observed many times. The CDR3 coding sequence is TGTGCCTGGACGGATACGGGACTAGGGGGTGATGAGCAGTTCTTC. Protein sequence: CAWTDTGLGGDEQFF. The chain couples TRBV30 to TRBJ2-1, with 8 bases lining up with TRBD2. The CDR3 extends over 15 amino acids. CDR1 is GTSNPN and CDR2 is SVGIG in the germline V gene (reference sequence). Unmatched junction bases numbered 13, after V lost 4 bases and J lost 8 bases.

In this sample, this clonotype turned up many times. The chain links TRBV5-4 to TRBJ2-1; 8 nucleotides match TRBD2. The germline V gene encodes CDR1 SGHNT and CDR2 YYREEE (reference sequence). This CDR3 is 20 amino acids long. J was trimmed by 0 bases and V by 4 bases; bases with no gene match: 18. As DNA, the CDR3 is TGTGCCAGCAGCCGAAAAATCGGACTAGCAGCTGCGAGCTCCTACAATGAGCAGTTCTTC. It is translated as CASSRKIGLAAASSYNEQFF.

This chain joins TRBV29-1 and TRBJ2-1, with 10 bases lining up with TRBD2. The CDR3 is 14 amino acids. V lost 3 bases to trimming and J lost 9 bases; unmatched junction nucleotides: 8. Germline V gene sequence: CDR1 SQVTM, CDR2 ANQGSEA. CDR3 in DNA: TGCAGCGTTGAGGGTTCTAGCGGGAGTGGTGAGCAGTTCTTC. It translates to CSVEGSSGSGEQFF.

This clonotype was counted ten times or more. The chain links TRBV28 to TRBJ1-1; no clear D gene. The CDR3 is 15 residues long. The germline gives CDR1 MDHEN, CDR2 SYDVKM. Deletions cut 7 bases from V and 1 base from J, with 16 bases between. The CDR3 loop is CASTVLKTGNTEAFF. CDR3 coding DNA: TGTGCCAGCACCGTCTTAAAGACGGGGAACACTGAAGCTTTCTTT.

This clonotype was counted many times. The chain joins TRBV20-1 to TRBJ1-1; TRBD1 might be the D (6 bases). This CDR3 comprises 15 residues. V shed 2 bases and J shed 5 bases, with 18 bases lying between them. CDR1 DFQATT and CDR2 SNEGSKA come from the germline V gene (reference sequence). The CDR3 is CSARSIGGLGTEAFF. CDR3 coding DNA: TGCAGTGCTAGATCCATCGGGGGGCTCGGAACTGAAGCTTTCTTT.

This clonotype was seen repeatedly, ten times or more. V usage is TRBV12-3 or TRBV12-4 and J usage is TRBJ1-5; D not resolved. Trimming took off 2 bases at V and 6 bases at J, with 5 bases between the two ends. The CDR3 has 12 amino acids. The CDR3 loop reads CASSLWLQPQHF. The DNA of the CDR3 is TGTGCCAGCAGTTTATGGCTTCAGCCCCAGCATTTT.

This clonotype is a singleton in its sample. The chain uses TRBV5-4 and TRBJ2-1; D possibly corresponds to TRBD2 (5 bases). The CDR3 is 14 amino acids. The germline V gene has CDR1 SGHNT and CDR2 YYREEE (reference sequence). The ends were cut back, 0 bases at V and 5 bases at J, with 9 bases in the middle. DNA for the CDR3: TGTGCCAGCAGCTTGGCTGGGAGTAACAATGAGCAGTTCTTC. It codes for CASSLAGSNNEQFF.

A few counts support this clonotype. The rearrangement uses TRBV9 and TRBJ2-2; no clear D. Per germline, CDR1 SGDLS and CDR2 YYNGEE. V was shortened by 2 bases and J by 3 bases, with 11 bases between the two germline ends. The CDR3 contains 15 residues. The CDR3 loop reads CASSVAGLDTGELFF. The CDR3 region has the DNA TGTGCCAGCAGCGTGGCAGGTCTGGACACCGGGGAGCTGTTTTTT.